These 16 T cell receptor beta chains came from one sample sequenced in a study of T cell responses to AZD1222 COVID-19 vaccine. TCRdb's table, derived via immunoSEQ multiplex PCR, lists solely in-frame clones and lacks some. The repertoire holds 200,000 or so clones, with approximately 93% as singletons. This specimen consisted of peripheral blood, obtained 28 days after the second AZD1222 dose. Source of these receptors: an adult who received the AZD1222 COVID-19 vaccine.

The chain recombines TRBV6-5 with TRBJ2-2, with D tentatively TRBD2 (6 bases). V was pared by 0 bases and J by 7 bases, with 15 bases between. This CDR3 contains 16 residues. Germline-derived CDR1 and CDR2 are MNHEY and SVGAGI. Here the CDR3 reads CASSYSSTSGVGELFF. Written as DNA, the CDR3 is TGTGCCAGCAGTTACTCGAGTACGTCGGGGGTCGGGGAGCTGTTTTTT.

The rearrangement joins TRBV5-1 to TRBJ2-1; TRBD1 matches 7 bases. V lost 0 bases, J lost 8 bases, and 5 bases stayed unmatched. The germline V gene has CDR1 SGHRS and CDR2 YFSETQ. The CDR3 totals 14 residues. CDR3 protein: CASSLGQGPDEQFF. CDR3 DNA: TGCGCCAGCAGCTTGGGACAGGGACCGGATGAGCAGTTCTTC.

This chain links TRBV2 with TRBJ1-1; no clear D. Trimming left V 4 bases short and J 1 base short, with 10 bases between. This CDR3 is built from 14 residues. Germline loops: CDR1 SNHLY, CDR2 FYNNEI. CDR3 bases: TGTGCCAGCAGTGCCCGGCCGGCGAACACTGAAGCTTTCTTT. This gives the protein CASSARPANTEAFF.

The chain employs TRBV15 and TRBJ2-4, with 10 bases fitting TRBD1. CDR1 and CDR2 (germline): LNHNV, YYDKDF (reference sequence). Trimming removed 5 bases from V and 1 base from J; junction bases left unmatched: 14. This CDR3 comprises 19 residues. Here the CDR3 DNA reads TGTGCCACCAGCTCAAATCACGGGACAGGGGATGGGGCCAAAAACATTCAGTACTTC. This codes for CATSSNHGTGDGAKNIQYF.

This rearrangement joins TRBV2 to TRBJ1-6; no clear D gene. V lost 3 bases and J lost 5, with 11 bases in between. Germline V gives CDR1 SNHLY, CDR2 FYNNEI. The CDR3 spans 15 residues. The CDR3 DNA reads as TGTGCCAGCAGTGATCTTGGATCCCATAATTCACCCCTCCACTTT. Its protein is CASSDLGSHNSPLHF.

CDR3 coding DNA: TGTGCCAGCAGCCTCGACCATACGCAGTATTTT. Protein product: CASSLDHTQYF. The genes are TRBV5-6 and TRBJ2-3; D gene uncertain. Germline CDR1 and CDR2: SGHDT and YYEEEE. The CDR3 has 11 residues. Between the trimmed V and J ends, which lost 4 bases and 7 bases, there was a span of 7 bases.

The V and J genes are TRBV5-5 and TRBJ2-2, with TRBD1 identical over 8 bases. Germline CDR1 is SGHKS and CDR2 is YYEKEE (reference sequence). V lost 0 bases, J lost 4 bases, and 5 bases stayed unmatched. The CDR3 is made up of 16 amino acids. The CDR3 nucleotides read TGTGCCAGCAGCTTGGCGCGGACAGGGTTCACCGGGGAGCTGTTTTTT. Its translation: CASSLARTGFTGELFF. Combining the CDR3 with reference TRBV5-5 and TRBJ2-2 gives the whole variable domain DAGVTQSPTHLIKTRGQQVTLRCSPISGHKSVSWYQQVLGQGPQFIFQYYEKEERGRGNFPDRFSARQFPNYSSELNVNALLLGDSALYLCASSLARTGFTGELFFGEGSRLTVL.

The chain employs TRBV28 and TRBJ1-2; D is ambiguous. Trimming removed 7 bases from V and 5 bases from J, with 17 bases in between. This CDR3 spans 14 amino acids. Germline V gene sequence: CDR1 MDHEN, CDR2 SYDVKM. The CDR3 DNA sequence: TGTGCCAGCACCACGCCGGGGAGGGTTTATGGCTACACCTTC. It yields the protein CASTTPGRVYGYTF.

The rearrangement links TRBV23-1 to TRBJ2-1; D gene ambiguous. TRBV23-1 is recorded as an ORF, its role being uncertain. The V end lost 2 bases, the J end lost 1 base, and 12 bases lay between the germline ends. The CDR3 contains 16 residues. The CDR3 DNA is TGCGCCAGCAGTCAAAAGGACGGATTATCCTACAATGAGCAGTTCTTC. It encodes CASSQKDGLSYNEQFF.

V is TRBV19 and J is TRBJ1-3; D gene uncertain. CDR3 length: 14 amino acids. Trimming removed 0 bases at V and 3 bases at J, with 6 bases between. The V gene's germline CDR1 is LNHDA and CDR2 SQIVND (reference sequence). For the CDR3, the DNA is TGTGCCAGTAGTATAGAGGCTTTTGGAAACACCATATATTTT. Amino acids: CASSIEAFGNTIYF.

Only one count was recorded for this clone. The J gene is TRBJ1-1, the V gene TRBV6-5; the D is unclear. Trimming shortened V by 6 bases and J by 10 bases, and 18 bases separated the two germline ends. Germline V gives CDR1 MNHEY, CDR2 SVGAGI. The CDR3 extends over 13 amino acids. The CDR3 DNA follows: TGTGCCAGCAGCAAACTACCAGAGGAGGGAGCTTTCTTT. Protein product: CASSKLPEEGAFF.

V and J are TRBV4-2 and TRBJ1-6; 7 bases line up with TRBD1. Germline V gene data show CDR1 as LGHNA and CDR2 as YNFKEQ. V shed 0 bases, J shed 8 bases, and the junction held 4 bases outside the gene matches. CDR3 length: 15 amino acids. The CDR3: CASSQEGRGDSPLHF. The CDR3 nucleotides read TGTGCCAGCAGCCAAGAGGGCAGGGGGGATTCACCCCTCCACTTT.

The chain combines TRBV7-2 with TRBJ2-7, with D perhaps matching TRBD1 (6 bases). Between the trimmed V and J ends, which lost 3 bases and 1 base, there was a span of 10 bases. Germline V gene data show CDR1 as SGHTA and CDR2 as FQGNSA. This CDR3 comprises 14 residues. DNA for the CDR3: TGTGCCAGCAGCTTTCAGGGGCTTTCCTACGAGCAGTACTTC. Protein product: CASSFQGLSYEQYF.

This sequence joins TRBV4-1 and TRBJ2-2; D is possibly TRBD2 (5 bases). The CDR3 covers 15 residues. The germline V gene has CDR1 MGHRA and CDR2 YSYEKL. V dropped 4 bases and J dropped 8 bases, with 17 bases sitting between them. In nucleotides, the CDR3 is TGCGCCAGCAGCCCCCAGGACTGGGAAGGAGGGGAGCTGTTTTTT. Its protein product is CASSPQDWEGGELFF.

V and J are TRBV6-1 and TRBJ1-1; D is unresolved. V lost 8 bases and J 4 bases, leaving 8 bases between the germline ends. Germline V gives CDR1 MNHNS, CDR2 SASEGT. The CDR3 consists of 11 residues. CDR3 region: CASETGTEAFF. CDR3 coding DNA: TGTGCCAGCGAGACGGGCACTGAAGCTTTCTTT.

This chain joins TRBV5-1 and TRBJ1-2; a weak D match, TRBD1 (5 bases). This CDR3 is 14 amino acids long. The germline CDR1 and CDR2 sequences are SGHRS and YFSETQ. Trimming took off 4 bases at V and 5 bases at J, with 15 bases between the two ends. Here the CDR3 DNA reads TGCGCCAGCAGCACCACAGGATACCTTTATGGCTACACCTTC. Translated: CASSTTGYLYGYTF.